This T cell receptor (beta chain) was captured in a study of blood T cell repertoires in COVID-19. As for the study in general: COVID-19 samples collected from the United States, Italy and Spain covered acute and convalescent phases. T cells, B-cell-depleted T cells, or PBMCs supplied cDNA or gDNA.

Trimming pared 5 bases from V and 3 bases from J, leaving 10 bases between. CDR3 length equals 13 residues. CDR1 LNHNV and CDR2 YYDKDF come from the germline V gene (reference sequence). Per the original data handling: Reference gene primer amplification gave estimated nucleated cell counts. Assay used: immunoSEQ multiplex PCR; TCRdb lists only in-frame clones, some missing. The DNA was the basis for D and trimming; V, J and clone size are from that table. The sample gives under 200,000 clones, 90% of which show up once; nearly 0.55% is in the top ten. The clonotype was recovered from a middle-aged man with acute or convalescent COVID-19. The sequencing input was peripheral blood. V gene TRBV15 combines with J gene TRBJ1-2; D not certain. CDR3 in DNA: TGTGCCACCAGCCCTTCGGGAGACTATGGCTACACCTTC. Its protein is CATSPSGDYGYTF.